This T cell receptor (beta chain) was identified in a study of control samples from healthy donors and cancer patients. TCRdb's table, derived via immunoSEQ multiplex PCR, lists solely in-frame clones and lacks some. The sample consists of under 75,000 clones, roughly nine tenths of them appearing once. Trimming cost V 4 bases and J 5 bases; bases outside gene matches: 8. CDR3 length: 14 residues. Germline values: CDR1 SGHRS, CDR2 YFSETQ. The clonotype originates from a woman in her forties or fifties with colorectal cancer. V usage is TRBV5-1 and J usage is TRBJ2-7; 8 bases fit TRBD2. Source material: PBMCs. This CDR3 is CASSAVAGPHEQYF. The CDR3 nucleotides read TGCGCCAGCAGCGCAGTAGCGGGACCCCACGAGCAGTACTTC.